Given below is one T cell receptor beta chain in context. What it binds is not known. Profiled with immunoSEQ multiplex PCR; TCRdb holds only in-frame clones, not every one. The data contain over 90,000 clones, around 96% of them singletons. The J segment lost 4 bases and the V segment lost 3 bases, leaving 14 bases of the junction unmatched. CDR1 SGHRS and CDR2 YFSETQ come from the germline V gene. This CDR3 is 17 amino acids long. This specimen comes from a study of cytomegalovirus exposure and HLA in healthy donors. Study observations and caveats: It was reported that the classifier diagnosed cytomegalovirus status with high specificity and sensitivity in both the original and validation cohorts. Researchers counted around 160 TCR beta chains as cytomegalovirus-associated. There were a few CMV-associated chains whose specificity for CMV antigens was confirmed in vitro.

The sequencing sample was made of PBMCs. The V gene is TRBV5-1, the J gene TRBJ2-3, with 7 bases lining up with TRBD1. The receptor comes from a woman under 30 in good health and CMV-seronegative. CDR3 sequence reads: CASSSSVTGSVADTQYF. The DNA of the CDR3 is TGCGCCAGCAGCTCCTCCGTGACAGGGTCGGTGGCAGATACGCAGTATTTT.